Below, 7 T cell receptor beta chains from the same sample are listed, as sequenced in a study of graft-versus-host responses after intestinal transplantation. Clones were read by immunoSEQ multiplex PCR, and TCRdb kept only the in-frame ones, dropping some. The table includes roughly 60,000 clones, about 90% detected once. The material was PBMCs, obtained roughly 120 days after intestinal transplantation. Receptors originate from a human patient who received an intestinal transplant, so some T cells may come from the graft donor.

The CDR3 DNA sequence: TGTGCCAGCAGCTTAAGGGGGACTTCGAACACCGGGGAGCTGTTTTTT. Protein sequence: CASSLRGTSNTGELFF. The chain uses TRBV7-2 and TRBJ2-2, with D tentatively TRBD1 or TRBD2 (6 bases each). Germline-derived CDR1 and CDR2 are SGHTA and FQGNSA. V gave up 2 bases and J gave up 0 bases, with 10 bases separating them. The CDR3 sequence is 16 residues long.

CDR3 region: CASSQEAGGRSGDGELFF. The CDR3 DNA reads as TGCGCCAGCAGCCAAGAGGCAGGGGGACGAAGCGGGGACGGGGAGCTGTTTTTT. The chain employs TRBV4-1 and TRBJ2-2; D may be TRBD1 or TRBD2 (7 bases each). The CDR3 loop spans 18 amino acids. V gave up 0 bases and J gave up 7 bases, with 21 bases separating them. Germline values: CDR1 MGHRA, CDR2 YSYEKL.

The chain couples TRBV4-1 to TRBJ1-2; possible D gene TRBD1, 6 bases. The V end lost 0 bases, the J end lost 3 bases, and 11 bases lay between the germline ends. CDR1 is MGHRA, CDR2 YSYEKL, per germline. The CDR3 consists of 15 residues. CDR3 sequence: CASSQDQKGDYGYTF. The CDR3 coding sequence is TGCGCCAGCAGCCAAGATCAAAAGGGGGACTATGGCTACACCTTC.

The chain combines TRBV19 with TRBJ2-3, with TRBD1 identical over 8 bases. This CDR3 comprises 16 residues. Germline CDR1 is LNHDA and CDR2 is SQIVND (reference sequence). J lost 5 bases, V lost 7 bases, and 14 bases had no gene match. The CDR3 sequence is CASMRVTGVMGDTQYF. As DNA, the CDR3 is TGTGCCAGTATGAGAGTGACAGGGGTTATGGGAGATACGCAGTATTTT.

This clone was counted a single time. The chain carries TRBV10-3 and TRBJ2-5; 7 bases map to TRBD1. V was clipped by 9 bases and J by 1 base; unmatched bases: 5. This CDR3 has 13 residues. CDR1 ENHRY and CDR2 SYGVKD come from the germline V gene. CDR3 sequence: CAIAGTAQETQYF. CDR3 sequence (DNA): TGTGCCATTGCCGGGACAGCCCAAGAGACCCAGTACTTC.

Concerning this clone: The sample has other DNA sequences that encode this CDR3 too. The chain combines TRBV29-1 with TRBJ2-7, with a weak D call TRBD1 (6 bases). CDR3 length: 17 amino acids. V was trimmed by 6 bases and J by 3 bases, leaving 27 bases between them. The V gene's germline CDR1 is SQVTM and CDR2 ANQGSEA. In DNA, the CDR3 is TGCAGCGTCCTGGAGGCACGCCCCGGGACATTCTTCTACGAGCAGTACTTC. Protein: CSVLEARPGTFFYEQYF.

As for this clone: The same CDR3 can be traced to other DNA sequences in this sample. DNA for the CDR3: TGTGCCAGCAGCCGGGACAGGGGAGATACGCAGTATTTT. Translated, it gives CASSRDRGDTQYF. The genes are TRBV2 and TRBJ2-3, with 10 bases identical to TRBD1. Losses at the gene ends were 6 bases for V and 5 bases for J; bases not matched to a gene: 2. Germline V gene data show CDR1 as SNHLY and CDR2 as FYNNEI. This CDR3 region has 13 residues.